What follows is one T cell receptor beta chain and its context. The data originate from a study of blood T cell repertoires in COVID-19. The trim removed 5 bases at V and 5 bases at J, leaving 5 bases unmatched. Germline V gene lookup returns CDR1 LGHNA and CDR2 YSLEER. The CDR3 has 14 amino acids. Patients at the Seattle site were enrolled during active infection and followed longitudinally. TCRdb's table, derived via immunoSEQ multiplex PCR, lists solely in-frame clones and lacks some. Of just over 350,000 clones in the sample, about 88% were seen once. This TCR was recovered from an older woman with COVID-19, enrolled during active disease. The material sequenced was peripheral blood. The J gene is TRBJ1-3, the V gene TRBV4-3; 8 bases line up with TRBD1. The CDR3 loop reads CASSNSGGRNTIYF. The CDR3 nucleotides are TGCGCCAGCAGCAACTCAGGGGGCAGAAACACCATATATTTT.